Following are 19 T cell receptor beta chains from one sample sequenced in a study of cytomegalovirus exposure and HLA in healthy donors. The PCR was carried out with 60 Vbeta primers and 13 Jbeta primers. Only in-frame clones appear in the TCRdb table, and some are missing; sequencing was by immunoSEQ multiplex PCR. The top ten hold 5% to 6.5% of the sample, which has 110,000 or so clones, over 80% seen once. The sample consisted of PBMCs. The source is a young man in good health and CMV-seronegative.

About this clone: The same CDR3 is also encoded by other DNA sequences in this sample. CDR3 protein: CASSTRTSGRLYF. CDR3 sequence (DNA): TGTGCCAGTAGTACGCGGACTAGCGGGAGACTGTACTTC. The chain joins TRBV19 to TRBJ2-7, with 13 bases that match TRBD2. Germline assignment: CDR1 LNHDA and CDR2 SQIVND (reference sequence). V was clipped by 4 bases and J by 12 bases; unmatched bases: 6. This CDR3 contains 13 residues.

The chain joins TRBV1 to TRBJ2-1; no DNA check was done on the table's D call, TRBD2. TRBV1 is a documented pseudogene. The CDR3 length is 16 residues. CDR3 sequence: CTSSPLDEGSYNEQFF. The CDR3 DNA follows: TGCACCAGCAGCCCTCTTGACGAGGGATCCTACAATGAGCAGTTCTTC.

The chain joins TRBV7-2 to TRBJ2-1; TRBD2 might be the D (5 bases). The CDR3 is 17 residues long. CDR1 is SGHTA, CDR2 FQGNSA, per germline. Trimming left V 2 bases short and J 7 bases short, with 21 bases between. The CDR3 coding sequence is TGTGCCAGCAGCTTAAGGTATGGGAGTCAGAGGGCTAATGAGCAGTTCTTC. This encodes CASSLRYGSQRANEQFF.

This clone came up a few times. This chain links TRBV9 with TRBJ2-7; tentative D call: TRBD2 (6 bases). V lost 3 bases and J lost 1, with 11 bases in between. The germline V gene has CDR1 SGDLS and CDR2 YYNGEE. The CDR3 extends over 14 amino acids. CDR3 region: CASSARLVSYEQYF. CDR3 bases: TGTGCCAGCAGCGCCCGACTAGTTTCCTACGAGCAGTACTTC.

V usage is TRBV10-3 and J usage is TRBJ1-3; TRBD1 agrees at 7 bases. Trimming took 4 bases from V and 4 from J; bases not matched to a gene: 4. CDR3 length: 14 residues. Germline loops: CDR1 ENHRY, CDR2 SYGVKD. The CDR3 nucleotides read TGTGCCATCAGTGTAGGGGGCGACGGAAACACCATATATTTT. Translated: CAISVGGDGNTIYF.

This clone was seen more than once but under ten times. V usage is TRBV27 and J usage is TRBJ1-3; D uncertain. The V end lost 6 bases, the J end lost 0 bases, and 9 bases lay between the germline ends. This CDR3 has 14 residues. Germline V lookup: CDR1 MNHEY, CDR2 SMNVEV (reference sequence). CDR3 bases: TGTGCCAGCAGGAAGACGGGCTCTGGAAACACCATATATTTT. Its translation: CASRKTGSGNTIYF.

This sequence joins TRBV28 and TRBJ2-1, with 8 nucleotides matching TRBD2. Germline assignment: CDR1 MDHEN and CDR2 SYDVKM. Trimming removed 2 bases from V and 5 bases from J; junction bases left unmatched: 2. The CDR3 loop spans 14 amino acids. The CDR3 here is CASSLAGGNNEQFF. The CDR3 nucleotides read TGTGCCAGCAGTTTAGCGGGAGGAAACAATGAGCAGTTCTTC.

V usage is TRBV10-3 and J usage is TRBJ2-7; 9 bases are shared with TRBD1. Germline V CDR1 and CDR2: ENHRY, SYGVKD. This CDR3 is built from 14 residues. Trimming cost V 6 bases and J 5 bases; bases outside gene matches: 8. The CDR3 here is CAISSGTGYNEQYF. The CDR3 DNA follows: TGTGCCATCAGCTCCGGGACAGGGTACAACGAGCAGTACTTC.

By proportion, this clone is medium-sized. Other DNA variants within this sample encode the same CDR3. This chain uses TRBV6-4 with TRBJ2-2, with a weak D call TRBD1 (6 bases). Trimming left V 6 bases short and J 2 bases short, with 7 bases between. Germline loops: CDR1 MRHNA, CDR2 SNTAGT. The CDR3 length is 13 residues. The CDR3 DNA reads TGTGCCAGCAGCGGGACAAACACCGGGGAGCTGTTTTTT. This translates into CASSGTNTGELFF.

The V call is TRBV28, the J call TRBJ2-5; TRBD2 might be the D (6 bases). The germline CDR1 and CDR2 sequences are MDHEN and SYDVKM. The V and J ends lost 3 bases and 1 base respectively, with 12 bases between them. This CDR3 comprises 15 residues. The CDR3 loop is CASSLAGPFQETQYF. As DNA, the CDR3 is TGTGCCAGCAGTTTGGCGGGACCATTCCAAGAGACCCAGTACTTC.

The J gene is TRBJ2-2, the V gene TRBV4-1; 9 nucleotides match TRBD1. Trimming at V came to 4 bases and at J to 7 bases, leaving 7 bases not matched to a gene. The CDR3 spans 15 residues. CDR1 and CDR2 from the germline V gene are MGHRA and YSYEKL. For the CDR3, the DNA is TGCGCCAGCAGCCCTCTGGGACAGGGAATCGGGGAGCTGTTTTTT. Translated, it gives CASSPLGQGIGELFF.

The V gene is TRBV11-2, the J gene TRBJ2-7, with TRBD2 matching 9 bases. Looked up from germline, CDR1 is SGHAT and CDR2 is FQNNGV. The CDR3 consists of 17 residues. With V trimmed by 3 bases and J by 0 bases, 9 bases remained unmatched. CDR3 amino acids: CASSFGILAGSSYEQYF. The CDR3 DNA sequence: TGTGCCAGCAGCTTTGGAATTCTAGCGGGGAGCTCCTACGAGCAGTACTTC. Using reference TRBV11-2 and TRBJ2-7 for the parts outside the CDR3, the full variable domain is EAGVAQSPRYKIIEKRQSVAFWCNPISGHATLYWYQQILGQGPKLLIQFQNNGVVDDSQLPKDRFSAERLKGVDSTLKIQPAKLEDSAVYLCASSFGILAGSSYEQYFGPGTRLTVT.

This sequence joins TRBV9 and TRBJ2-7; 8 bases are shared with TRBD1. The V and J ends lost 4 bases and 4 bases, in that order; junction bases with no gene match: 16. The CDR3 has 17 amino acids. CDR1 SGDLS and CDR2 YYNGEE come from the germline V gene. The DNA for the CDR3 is TGTGCCAGCAGCCCAAAAGAGGTCGGGGACAGGTCATACGAGCAGTACTTC. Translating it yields CASSPKEVGDRSYEQYF.

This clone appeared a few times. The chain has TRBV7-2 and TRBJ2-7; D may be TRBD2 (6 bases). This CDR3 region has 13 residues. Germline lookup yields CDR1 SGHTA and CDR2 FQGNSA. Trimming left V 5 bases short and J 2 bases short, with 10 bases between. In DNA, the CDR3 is TGTGCCAGCAGCCTAGGAGGGACCTACGAGCAGTACTTC. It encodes CASSLGGTYEQYF.

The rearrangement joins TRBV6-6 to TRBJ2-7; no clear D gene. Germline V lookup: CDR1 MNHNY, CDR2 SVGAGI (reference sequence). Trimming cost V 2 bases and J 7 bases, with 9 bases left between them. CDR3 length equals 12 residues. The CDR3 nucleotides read TGTGCCAGCAGTTACGGTGGGCTTGAGCAGTACTTC. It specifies CASSYGGLEQYF.

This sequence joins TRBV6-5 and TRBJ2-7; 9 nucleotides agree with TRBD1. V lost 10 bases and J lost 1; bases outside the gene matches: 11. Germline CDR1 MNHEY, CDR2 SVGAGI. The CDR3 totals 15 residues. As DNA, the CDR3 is TGTGCCACGAGCGAGGAACAGGGGGCGTCCTACGAGCAGTACTTC. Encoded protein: CATSEEQGASYEQYF.

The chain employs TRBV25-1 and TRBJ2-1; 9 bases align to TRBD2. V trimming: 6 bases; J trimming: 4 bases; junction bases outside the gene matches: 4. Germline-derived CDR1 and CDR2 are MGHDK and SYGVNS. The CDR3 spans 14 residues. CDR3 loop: CASRHAGGYNEQFF. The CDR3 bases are TGTGCCAGCAGGCACGCGGGAGGGTACAATGAGCAGTTCTTC.

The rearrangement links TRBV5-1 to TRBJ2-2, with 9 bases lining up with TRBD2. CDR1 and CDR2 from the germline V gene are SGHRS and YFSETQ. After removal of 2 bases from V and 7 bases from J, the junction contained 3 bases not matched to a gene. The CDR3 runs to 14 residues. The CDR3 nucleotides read TGCGCCAGCAGCTTAGCGGGAGGTGACGGGGAGCTGTTTTTT. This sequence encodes CASSLAGGDGELFF.

The CDR3 bases are TGCGCCAGCAGCTTCGGACTAGCGGGAGAAGGGCAGTACTTC. It translates to CASSFGLAGEGQYF. The rearrangement uses TRBV5-1 and TRBJ2-5; 13 bases are a match to TRBD2. The CDR3 has 14 amino acids. The germline CDR1 and CDR2 sequences are SGHRS and YFSETQ. V lost 2 bases, J lost 11 bases, and 6 bases stayed unmatched.